This T cell receptor (beta chain) was sequenced during a study of T cell clones after liver transplantation. Study background: Third-party-reactive TCRbeta sequences from pre-transplant mixed lymphocyte reactions served as antigen-independent comparators. Overall study results and limits: Graft donor-reactive T cells possibly entered the graft instead of undergoing deletion. In 5 of 8 subjects, circulating graft-donor-reactive CD4 TCRbeta sequences fell significantly after transplant.

Concerning this clone itself: Its antigen is still unknown.

The protocol was immunoSEQ multiplex PCR, while the TCRdb copy is restricted to in-frame clones and leaves out a portion. The repertoire holds about 15,000 clones, with 82% as singletons. The CDR3 spans 15 residues. Trimming shortened V by 5 bases and J by 3 bases, and 17 bases separated the two germline ends. The germline V gene has CDR1 SGHAT and CDR2 FQNNGV. V is TRBV11-2 and J is TRBJ2-7; tentatively, D is TRBD2 (6 bases). This sample comprised CD8+ T cells from blood, obtained approximately 50 months after liver transplant. The TCR was taken from a human patient who received a liver transplant. A share of the T cells may be of graft donor origin. This CDR3 is CASSAWTTYGYEQYF. Here the CDR3 DNA reads TGTGCCAGCAGCGCCTGGACTACCTACGGCTACGAGCAGTACTTC.